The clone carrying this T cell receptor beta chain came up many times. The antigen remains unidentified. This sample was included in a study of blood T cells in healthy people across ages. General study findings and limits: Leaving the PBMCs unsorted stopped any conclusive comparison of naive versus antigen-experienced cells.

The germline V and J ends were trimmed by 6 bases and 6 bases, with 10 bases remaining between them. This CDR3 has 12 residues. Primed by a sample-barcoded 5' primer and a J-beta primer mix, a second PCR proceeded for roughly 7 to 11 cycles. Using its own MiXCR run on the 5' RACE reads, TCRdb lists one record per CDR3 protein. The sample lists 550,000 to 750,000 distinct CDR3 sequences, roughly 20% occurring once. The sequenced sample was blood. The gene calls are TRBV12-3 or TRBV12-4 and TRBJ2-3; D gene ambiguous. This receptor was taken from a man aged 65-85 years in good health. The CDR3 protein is CASSPNLDTQYF. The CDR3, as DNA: TGTGCCAGCAGCCCAAATCTGGATACGCAGTATTTT.